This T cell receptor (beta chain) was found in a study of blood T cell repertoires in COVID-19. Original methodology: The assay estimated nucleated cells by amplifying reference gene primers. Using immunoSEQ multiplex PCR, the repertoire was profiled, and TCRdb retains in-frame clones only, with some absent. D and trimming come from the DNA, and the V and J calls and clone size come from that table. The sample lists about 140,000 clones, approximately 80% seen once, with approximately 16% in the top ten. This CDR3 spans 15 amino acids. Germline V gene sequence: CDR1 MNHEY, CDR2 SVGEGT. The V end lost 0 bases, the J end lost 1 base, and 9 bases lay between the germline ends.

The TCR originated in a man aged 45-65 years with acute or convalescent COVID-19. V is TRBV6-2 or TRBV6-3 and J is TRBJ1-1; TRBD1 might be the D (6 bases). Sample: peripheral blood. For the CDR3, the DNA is TGTGCCAGCAGTTACTCGGGACACTCGAACACTGAAGCTTTCTTT. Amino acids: CASSYSGHSNTEAFF.